This T cell receptor (beta chain) was sequenced during a study of blood T cell repertoires in COVID-19. Profiling relied on immunoSEQ multiplex PCR, and the TCRdb table lists in-frame clones only, not all of them. The sample holds about 6,800 clones, roughly nine tenths seen once. The CDR3 contains 17 residues. Germline loops: CDR1 LNHDA, CDR2 SQIVND (reference sequence). The V end lost 7 bases, the J end lost 5 bases, and 23 bases lay between the germline ends. The V and J genes are TRBV19 and TRBJ2-2; D perhaps matches TRBD2 (7 bases). The sample taken for sequencing was peripheral blood. The TCR sequence derives from a human donor in a cohort sampled during active COVID-19. Here the CDR3 reads CASKRGGRYPRTGELFF. CDR3 in DNA: TGTGCCAGTAAGAGGGGGGGCAGGTACCCGAGGACCGGGGAGCTGTTTTTT.